Below are 3 T cell receptor beta chains sequenced from a single sample in a study of T cell responses to AZD1222 COVID-19 vaccine. Profiling relied on immunoSEQ multiplex PCR, and the TCRdb table lists in-frame clones only, not all of them. Of over 85,000 clones listed, around 90% are singletons. The sample was peripheral blood, taken on day 0 of AZD1222 vaccination. These TCRs come from an adult in good health.

CDR3 sequence (DNA): TGTGCCATGGTGGGGGACCAGGGGAAACTGAACACTGAAGCTTTCTTT. Its protein is CAMVGDQGKLNTEAFF. The rearrangement uses TRBV2 and TRBJ1-1, with D possibly being TRBD1 (6 bases). Trimming removed 10 bases from V and 0 bases from J, with 21 bases in between. The germline CDR1 and CDR2 sequences are SNHLY and FYNNEI. The CDR3 runs 16 residues.

V gene TRBV9 combines with J gene TRBJ1-6; 12 bases are shared with TRBD1. Per the germline V gene, CDR1 is SGDLS and CDR2 is YYNGEE. Unmatched junction bases numbered 12, after V lost 0 bases and J lost 8 bases. The CDR3 is 19 amino acids. CDR3 sequence: CASSVGSGTGGPNDSPLHF. The CDR3 bases are TGTGCCAGCAGCGTAGGCTCGGGGACAGGGGGCCCAAATGATTCACCCCTCCACTTT.

This sequence joins TRBV7-2 and TRBJ1-1; TRBD1 agrees at 10 bases. The CDR3 spans 15 residues. Germline CDR1 is SGHTA and CDR2 is FQGNSA. J gave up 7 bases and V 1 base, and 6 bases lay outside the gene matches. The CDR3 protein is CASSLVGQGLGEAFF. In nucleotides, the CDR3 is TGTGCCAGCAGCTTAGTGGGACAGGGGTTGGGTGAAGCTTTCTTT.